This T cell receptor beta chain emerged from a study of human T cells and chemical hapten exposure. Study context: Patch tests delivered 0.01% DPC to the upper back and were evaluated at 6 days. Variation in per-sample TCR yields came mainly from small pooled library volume differences.

In this sample, this clonotype turned up a few times. Time point described: patch test 2, 6 weeks after DPC sensitization. Treatment in this sample: therapeutic diphenylcyclopropenone sensitization with weekly scalp DPC. Unique molecular identifiers were linked by the library to individual cDNA molecules. TCRdb called the RACE reads again in MiXCR, with one record for every CDR3 protein. This sample yields 69,000 or so distinct CDR3 sequences, of which under 13% are seen a single time; around 6.8% belongs to the top ten. V lost 2 bases, J lost 0 bases, and 17 bases lay in between. The germline CDR1 and CDR2 sequences are DFQATT and SNEGSKA (reference sequence). This CDR3 is built from 17 residues.

The material was whole blood, obtained in connection with sensitization to the hapten diphenylcyclopropenone (DPC). This TCR was sampled from a woman aged 45-65 years with alopecia areata. Some clones in this sample may be carry-over from other donors' samples. The chain couples TRBV20-1 to TRBJ2-1; the D is unclear. In DNA form, the CDR3 reads TGCAGTGCTAGATGGTGGACGGGTCCGAGCTCCTACAATGAGCAGTTCTTC. Its translation: CSARWWTGPSSYNEQFF.